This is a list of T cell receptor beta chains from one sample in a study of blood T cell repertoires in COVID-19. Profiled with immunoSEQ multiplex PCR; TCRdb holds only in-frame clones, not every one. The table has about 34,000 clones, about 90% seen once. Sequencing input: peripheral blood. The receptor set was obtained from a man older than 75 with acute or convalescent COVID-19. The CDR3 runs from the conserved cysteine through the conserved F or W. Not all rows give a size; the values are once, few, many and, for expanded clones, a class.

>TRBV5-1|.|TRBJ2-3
CASSPWRGVGDTQYF
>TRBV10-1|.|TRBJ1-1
CASSDHGDRQAAFF
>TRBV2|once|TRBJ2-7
CASSEAWAGSKYEQYF
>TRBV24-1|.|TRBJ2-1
CATSDLVGTYNEQFF
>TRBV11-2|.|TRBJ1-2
CASSLDRQYGYTF
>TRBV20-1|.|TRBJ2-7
CSASQGAYEQYF
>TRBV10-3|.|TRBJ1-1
CAISGQMNTEAFF
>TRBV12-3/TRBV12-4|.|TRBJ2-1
CASRQNNEQFF
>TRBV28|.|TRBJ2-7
CASRQQGRSYEQYF
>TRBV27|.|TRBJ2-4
CASSTLQGAQAKNIQYF
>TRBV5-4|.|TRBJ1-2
CASSLGQGGSYGYTF
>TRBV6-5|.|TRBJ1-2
CASTARGGDGYTF
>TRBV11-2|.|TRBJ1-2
CASSWGGSYGYTF
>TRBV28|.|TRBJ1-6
CASSSAGRTIDSPLHF
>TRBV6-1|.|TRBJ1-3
CASSEGSGSSGNTIYF
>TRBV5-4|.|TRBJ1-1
CASSLINQGGTEAFF
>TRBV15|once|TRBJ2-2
CATKGQWNTGELFF
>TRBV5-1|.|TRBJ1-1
CASSAGTANLAAFF
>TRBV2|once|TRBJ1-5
CASSGQGVYQPQHF
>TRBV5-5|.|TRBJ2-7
CASSLGLAPYEQYF
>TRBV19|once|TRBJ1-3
CASSLQGGPGNTIYF
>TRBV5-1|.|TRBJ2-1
CASSYGQTYNEQFF
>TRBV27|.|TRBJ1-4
CASSATGGRANEKLFF
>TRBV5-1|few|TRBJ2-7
CASSLGQGAQYEQYF
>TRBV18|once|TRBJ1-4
CASSPPGQGNEKLFF
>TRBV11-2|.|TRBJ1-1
CASSQQGSTEAFF
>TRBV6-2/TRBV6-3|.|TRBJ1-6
CASSWPGQGRNSPLHF
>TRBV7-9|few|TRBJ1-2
CASSLLSQGGGYTF
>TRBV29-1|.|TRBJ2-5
CSTIGGASQETQYF
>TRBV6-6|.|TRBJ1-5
CASSYSFGNQPQHF
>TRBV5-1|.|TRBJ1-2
CASSLGTPGSTLSTNYGYTF
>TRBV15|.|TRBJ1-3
CATSRDGPGTGNTIYF
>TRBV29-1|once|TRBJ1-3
CSVAQGRLDTIYF
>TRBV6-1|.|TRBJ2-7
CASSEESRWRTGSYEQYF
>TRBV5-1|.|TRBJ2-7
CASSSGTSGGKQYF
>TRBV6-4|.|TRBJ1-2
CASSDSRTGYGYTF
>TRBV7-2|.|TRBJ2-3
CASSLALEGTQYF
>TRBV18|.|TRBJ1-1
CASSPTRNTEAFF
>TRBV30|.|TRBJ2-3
CAWSLSGGPTDTQYF
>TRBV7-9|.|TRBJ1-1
CASSSRDIWGAFF
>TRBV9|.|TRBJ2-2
CASSARGDTGELFF
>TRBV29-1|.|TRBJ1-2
CSVGGQGVLDYGYTF
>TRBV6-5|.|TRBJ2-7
CASSWPGGPNEQYF
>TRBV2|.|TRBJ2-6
CASSEAGPSRAGANVLTF
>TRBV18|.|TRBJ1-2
CASSPRTGPPNYGYTF
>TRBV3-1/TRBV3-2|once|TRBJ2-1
CASGIAGGHNEQFF
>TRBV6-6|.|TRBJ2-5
CASSYSSSGGAETQYF
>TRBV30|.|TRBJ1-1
CAWRRLNTEAFF